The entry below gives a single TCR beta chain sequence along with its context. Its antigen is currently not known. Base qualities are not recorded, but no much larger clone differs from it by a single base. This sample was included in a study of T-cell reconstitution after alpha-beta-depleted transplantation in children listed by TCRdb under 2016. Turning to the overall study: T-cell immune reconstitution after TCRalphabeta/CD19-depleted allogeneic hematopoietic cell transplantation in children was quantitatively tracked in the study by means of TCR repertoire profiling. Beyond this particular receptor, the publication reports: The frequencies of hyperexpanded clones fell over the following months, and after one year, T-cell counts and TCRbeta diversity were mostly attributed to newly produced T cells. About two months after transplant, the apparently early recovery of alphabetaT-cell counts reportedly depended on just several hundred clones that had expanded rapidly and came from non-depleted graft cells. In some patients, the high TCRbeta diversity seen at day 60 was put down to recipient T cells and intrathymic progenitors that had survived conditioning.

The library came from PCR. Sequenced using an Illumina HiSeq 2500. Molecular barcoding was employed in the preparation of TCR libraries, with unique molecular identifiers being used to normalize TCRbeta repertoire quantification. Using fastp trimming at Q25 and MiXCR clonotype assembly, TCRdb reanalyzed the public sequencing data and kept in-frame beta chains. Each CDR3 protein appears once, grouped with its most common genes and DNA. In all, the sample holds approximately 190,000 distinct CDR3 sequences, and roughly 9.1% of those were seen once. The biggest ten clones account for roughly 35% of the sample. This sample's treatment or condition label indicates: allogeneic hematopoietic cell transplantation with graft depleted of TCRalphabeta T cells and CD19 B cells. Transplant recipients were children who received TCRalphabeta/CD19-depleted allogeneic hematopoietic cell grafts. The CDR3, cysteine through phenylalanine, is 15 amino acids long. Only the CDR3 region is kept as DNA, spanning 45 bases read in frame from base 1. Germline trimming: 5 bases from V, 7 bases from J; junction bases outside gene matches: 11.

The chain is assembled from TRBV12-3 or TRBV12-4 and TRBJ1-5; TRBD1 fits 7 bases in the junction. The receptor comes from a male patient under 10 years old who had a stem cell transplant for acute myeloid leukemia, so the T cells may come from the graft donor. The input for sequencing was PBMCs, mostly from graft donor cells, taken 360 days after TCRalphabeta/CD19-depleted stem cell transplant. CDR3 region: CASSPTGPRGQPQHF. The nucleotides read TGTGCCAGCAGTCCGACAGGGCCCAGAGGACAGCCCCAGCATTTT.